These 30 T cell receptor beta chains originate from one sample sequenced in a study of shared clonotypes between healthy human individuals. Naive CD8 cells, CD45RO-negative and positively selected for CCR7, excluded terminally differentiated effector memory CD45RA+ cells. Repertoires were generated with immunoSEQ multiplex PCR, while TCRdb's copy carries only in-frame clones and drops some. The sample contains about 2,200,000 clones, around 93% of which appear only once. The sample was naive CD8+ T cells from PBMCs. The source of these receptors is a man in his late teens or twenties in good health. Some clones in this sample may be carry-over from other donors' samples.

The chain links TRBV28 to TRBJ2-2; 12 bases match TRBD2. This CDR3 is 17 amino acids long. J lost 3 bases, V lost 2 bases, and 4 bases had no gene match. Per germline, CDR1 MDHEN and CDR2 SYDVKM. Written as DNA, the CDR3 is TGTGCCAGCAGTTTAAGGCGACTAGCGGGAGACACCGGGGAGCTGTTTTTT. Its translation: CASSLRRLAGDTGELFF.

CDR3 in amino acids: CASSPQLGSYEQYF. The CDR3 region has the DNA TGCGCCAGCAGCCCCCAATTAGGGTCCTACGAGCAGTACTTC. The chain employs TRBV4-1 and TRBJ2-7; D is undetermined. This CDR3 comprises 14 residues. Trimming took off 4 bases at V and 1 base at J, with 11 bases between the two ends. The germline V gene encodes CDR1 MGHRA and CDR2 YSYEKL.

The sample holds one count of this clone. Written as DNA, the CDR3 is TGTGCCAGCAGCTGGGGGGCAAAACTGTTTTTT. Translating gives CASSWGAKLFF. The J gene is TRBJ1-4, the V gene TRBV7-2, with a weak D call TRBD1 (6 bases). CDR3 length: 11 amino acids. V lost 4 bases and J lost 10, with 7 bases in between. Germline V lookup: CDR1 SGHTA, CDR2 FQGNSA.

J is TRBJ2-7 and V is TRBV7-6; 9 bases agree with TRBD2. V gave up 2 bases and J gave up 5 bases; unmatched junction bases: 10. Germline CDR1 and CDR2: SGHVS and FNYEAQ. There are 16 residues in the CDR3. The DNA for the CDR3 is TGTGCCAGCAGCTTATCTATGGCTCTAGCGGGAAACGAGCAGTACTTC. Its protein is CASSLSMALAGNEQYF.

CDR3 loop: CASSLEPGYEQYF. The CDR3, as DNA: TGTGCCAGCAGCTTAGAACCAGGCTACGAGCAGTACTTC. The V and J genes are TRBV7-6 and TRBJ2-7, with unresolved D. Germline V lookup: CDR1 SGHVS, CDR2 FNYEAQ. Trimming stripped 1 base from V and 3 bases from J, with 7 bases between. There are 13 residues in the CDR3.

This clone was seen just once. The chain carries TRBV28 and TRBJ1-1; D gene uncertain. Germline V gene lookup returns CDR1 MDHEN and CDR2 SYDVKM. V was cut by 6 bases and J by 6 bases, with 26 bases left in between. The CDR3 is made up of 17 amino acids. The CDR3 spells CASSPVARVGRAPEAFF. For the CDR3, the DNA is TGTGCCAGCAGCCCCGTTGCCCGTGTAGGGCGCGCCCCTGAAGCTTTCTTT.

V gene TRBV28 combines with J gene TRBJ2-7, with D possibly TRBD1 on 8 matching bases. The ends were cut back, 7 bases at V and 5 bases at J, with 15 bases in the middle. In germline, CDR1 is MDHEN, CDR2 SYDVKM. The CDR3 runs to 13 residues. CDR3 bases: TGTGCCAGCACCACAGGGGGGGCCGACGAGCAGTACTTC. This sequence encodes CASTTGGADEQYF.

In regard to this clone: Other DNA sequences from this sample encode an identical CDR3 as well. The chain combines TRBV27 with TRBJ2-7, with 15 bases aligning to TRBD2. CDR1 is MNHEY and CDR2 is SMNVEV in the germline V gene (reference sequence). The V gene end was trimmed by 5 bases and the J gene end by 5 bases; junction bases not matched to a gene: 4. The CDR3 sequence is 15 residues long. The CDR3 loop reads CASSPGTSGRNEQYF. In nucleotides, the CDR3 is TGTGCCAGCAGTCCTGGGACTAGCGGGAGGAACGAGCAGTACTTC.

This clone has only one observation. The J gene is TRBJ2-6, the V gene TRBV30; maybe TRBD1 (5 bases). Germline loops: CDR1 GTSNPN, CDR2 SVGIG (reference sequence). The CDR3 is 16 amino acids. Trimming removed 0 bases at V and 0 bases at J, with 9 bases between. The CDR3 DNA follows: TGTGCCTGGAGTGTAGGGGTTAGCTCTGGGGCCAACGTCCTGACTTTC. Its translation is CAWSVGVSSGANVLTF.

J is TRBJ2-1 and V is TRBV7-6, with D possibly TRBD2 on 6 matching bases. The V end was cut by 5 bases, the J end by 3 bases, with 11 bases between. Germline-derived CDR1 and CDR2 are SGHVS and FNYEAQ. CDR3 size: 14 residues. The CDR3 DNA follows: TGTGCCAGCAGCCCCGGGGGATTCTACAATGAGCAGTTCTTC. Residues: CASSPGGFYNEQFF.

This clone was counted between two and nine times. Other nucleotide sequences from this sample produce the same CDR3. The gene calls are TRBV5-1 and TRBJ2-7, with D perhaps being TRBD1 or TRBD2 (6 bases each). This CDR3 has 13 residues. Germline CDR1 SGHRS, CDR2 YFSETQ. V lost 0 bases, J lost 6 bases, and 10 bases lay in between. The DNA of the CDR3 is TGCGCCAGCAGCTTGGGGTCGGGGGCCGAGCAGTACTTC. Residues: CASSLGSGAEQYF.

The V gene is TRBV25-1, the J gene TRBJ1-6, with D hard to call. The CDR3 covers 15 residues. Trimming removed 2 bases at V and 3 bases at J, with 8 bases between. CDR1 and CDR2 from the germline V gene are MGHDK and SYGVNS. The CDR3: CASSEGISYNSPLHF. The CDR3 DNA follows: TGTGCCAGCAGTGAAGGTATCAGCTATAATTCACCCCTCCACTTT.

The V call is TRBV14, the J call TRBJ1-1; a weak D match, TRBD1 (5 bases). Germline values: CDR1 SGHDN, CDR2 FVKESK. V lost 4 bases and J lost 0, with 15 bases in between. CDR3 length: 16 amino acids. This chain's CDR3 is CASSPRPRVLNTEAFF. In DNA form, the CDR3 reads TGTGCCAGCAGCCCCCGGCCCAGGGTATTGAACACTGAAGCTTTCTTT.

The chain employs TRBV4-1 and TRBJ1-2; no definite D call. From germline, CDR1 is MGHRA and CDR2 YSYEKL. The CDR3 covers 15 residues. V shed 2 bases and J shed 3 bases, with 13 bases lying between them. CDR3 sequence reads: CASSQNDEWDYGYTF. The CDR3 DNA reads TGCGCCAGCAGCCAAAACGACGAATGGGACTATGGCTACACCTTC.

V is TRBV28 and J is TRBJ2-3; 15 bases match TRBD2. Trimming took 6 bases from V and 4 from J; bases not matched to a gene: 2. From germline, CDR1 is MDHEN and CDR2 SYDVKM. CDR3 length: 15 residues. The CDR3 sequence: CASRGLAGGSDTQYF. Here the CDR3 DNA reads TGTGCCAGCAGAGGACTAGCGGGAGGGTCAGATACGCAGTATTTT. The whole variable domain, filled in from reference TRBV28 and TRBJ2-3, reads DVKVTQSSRYLVKRTGEKVFLECVQDMDHENMFWYRQDPGLGLRLIYFSYDVKMKEKGDIPEGYSVSREKKERFSLILESASTNQTSMYLCASRGLAGGSDTQYFGPGTRLTVL.

Here the CDR3 reads CASSQGLAGGPGELFF. The CDR3 DNA is TGTGCCAGCAGTCAAGGATTAGCGGGAGGGCCCGGGGAGCTGTTTTTT. J is TRBJ2-2 and V is TRBV27; 11 nucleotides line up with TRBD2. Trimming removed 5 bases from V and 6 bases from J; junction bases left unmatched: 8. CDR3 length equals 16 residues. The germline V gene has CDR1 MNHEY and CDR2 SMNVEV (reference sequence).

This chain connects TRBV27 to TRBJ2-1; D gene uncertain. The V end lost 4 bases, the J end lost 6 bases, and 4 bases lay between the germline ends. The CDR3 totals 11 residues. Germline CDR1 and CDR2: MNHEY and SMNVEV (reference sequence). CDR3: CASSSANEQFF. CDR3 nucleotide sequence: TGTGCCAGCAGTTCCGCCAATGAGCAGTTCTTC.

The chain recombines TRBV4-1 with TRBJ2-1, with D tentatively TRBD1 or TRBD2 (5 bases each). Germline CDR1 reads MGHRA; CDR2 reads YSYEKL. This CDR3 spans 13 amino acids. V was trimmed by 3 bases and J by 8 bases, leaving 11 bases between them. CDR3 sequence: CASSQSRDHEQFF. The CDR3 region has the DNA TGCGCCAGCAGCCAGAGCAGGGACCATGAGCAGTTCTTC.

This clone occurred once. The CDR3 sequence is CAWSGIRTAQTYEQYF. CDR3 coding DNA: TGTGCCTGGAGTGGGATCCGGACAGCCCAAACCTACGAGCAGTACTTC. The chain employs TRBV30 and TRBJ2-7, with D possibly TRBD1 on 6 matching bases. Germline V gene data show CDR1 as GTSNPN and CDR2 as SVGIG (reference sequence). The CDR3 has 16 amino acids. V was pared by 1 base and J by 2 bases, with 18 bases between.

The chain couples TRBV28 to TRBJ1-5; no firm D call. V was clipped by 3 bases and J by 9 bases, with 15 bases between them. Looked up from germline, CDR1 is MDHEN and CDR2 is SYDVKM. The CDR3 has 14 residues. This CDR3 reads CASSFGSPRGPQHF. CDR3 in DNA: TGTGCCAGCAGTTTTGGCAGCCCTCGGGGGCCCCAGCATTTT.

The J gene is TRBJ2-7, the V gene TRBV4-1; the D gene is possibly TRBD1 (6 bases). Trimming took 4 bases from V and 3 from J, leaving 19 bases between them. Per the germline V gene, CDR1 is MGHRA and CDR2 is YSYEKL. This CDR3 is built from 16 residues. Here the CDR3 reads CASSPGSDSPYYEQYF. CDR3 DNA: TGCGCCAGCAGCCCCGGGTCGGACAGCCCTTACTACGAGCAGTACTTC.

The V gene is TRBV29-1, the J gene TRBJ2-7; possibly TRBD1 for D (5 bases). The CDR3 has 12 amino acids. Germline CDR1 is SQVTM and CDR2 is ANQGSEA. The V gene lost 7 bases and the J gene lost 6 bases, with 16 bases spanning the gap. For the CDR3, the DNA is TGCAGCGAGATACAGGAGTCCGGCGAGCAGTACTTC. It translates to CSEIQESGEQYF.

The chain uses TRBV6-5 and TRBJ2-1, with TRBD2 matching 8 bases. This CDR3 has 13 residues. The germline CDR1 and CDR2 sequences are MNHEY and SVGAGI. V lost 7 bases, J lost 8 bases, and 7 bases stayed unmatched. CDR3 nucleotides: TGTGCCAGCACCACGGGGGGGCTTGATGAGCAGTTCTTC. It is translated as CASTTGGLDEQFF.

This clone is a singleton in its sample. The chain recombines TRBV11-1 with TRBJ2-7; D ambiguous. Per the germline V gene, CDR1 is SGHAT and CDR2 is FQDESV (reference sequence). The length of the CDR3 is 13 residues. V lost 3 bases to trimming and J lost 4 bases, with 10 bases between them. DNA of the CDR3: TGTGCCAGCAGCTTTGGCAGGATTTACGAGCAGTACTTC. The encoded protein is CASSFGRIYEQYF.

This clone was recorded only once. The chain carries TRBV25-1 and TRBJ1-2, with D unclear. With 6 bases removed from V and 8 bases from J, the gap between germline ends came to 13 bases. The CDR3 runs to 12 residues. Germline V lookup: CDR1 MGHDK, CDR2 SYGVNS. The CDR3 coding sequence is TGTGCCAGCAGAGCGGGGAATGGCGGCTACACCTTC. Translation gives CASRAGNGGYTF.

The chain joins TRBV6-4 to TRBJ1-4; no clear D gene. The germline gives CDR1 MRHNA, CDR2 SNTAGT. The V and J ends lost 10 bases and 7 bases respectively, with 19 bases between them. CDR3 length equals 14 residues. CDR3 sequence (DNA): TGTGCCACCACCCTCCTTCACTTGGGTGAAAAACTGTTTTTT. Protein: CATTLLHLGEKLFF.

The chain carries TRBV28 and TRBJ2-5, with TRBD1 as a possible D gene (5 bases). V shed 8 bases and J shed 1 base, with 8 bases lying between them. Per germline, CDR1 MDHEN and CDR2 SYDVKM. This CDR3 region has 12 residues. The CDR3 protein is CASQGLQETQYF. The CDR3 DNA sequence: TGTGCCAGCCAGGGTCTCCAAGAGACCCAGTACTTC.

V gene TRBV13 combines with J gene TRBJ2-3, with 8 bases matching TRBD2. Germline trimming cut 5 bases from V and 5 bases from J; bases unmatched to any gene: 9. This CDR3 region has 15 residues. Looked up from germline, CDR1 is PRHDT and CDR2 is FYEKMQ (reference sequence). The CDR3 coding sequence is TGTGCCAGCAGCCTCCGGGGGGGGGCGAGAGATACGCAGTATTTT. Translated, it gives CASSLRGGARDTQYF.

J is TRBJ1-1 and V is TRBV27; the D gene is possibly TRBD1 (5 bases). CDR1 is MNHEY, CDR2 SMNVEV, per germline (reference sequence). This CDR3 is 14 amino acids long. Deletions cut 3 bases from V and 4 bases from J, with 12 bases between. CDR3 region: CASSLREGSTEAFF. Here the CDR3 DNA reads TGTGCCAGCAGTTTGAGGGAGGGGAGCACTGAAGCTTTCTTT.

This chain connects TRBV7-8 to TRBJ2-5, with TRBD1 identical over 10 bases. The CDR3 is 14 residues long. Germline loops: CDR1 SGHVS, CDR2 FQNEAQ. V lost 4 bases to trimming and J lost 2 bases; unmatched junction nucleotides: 1. The CDR3: CASSSDRGQETQYF. The CDR3 DNA sequence: TGTGCCAGCAGCTCGGACAGGGGGCAAGAGACCCAGTACTTC.